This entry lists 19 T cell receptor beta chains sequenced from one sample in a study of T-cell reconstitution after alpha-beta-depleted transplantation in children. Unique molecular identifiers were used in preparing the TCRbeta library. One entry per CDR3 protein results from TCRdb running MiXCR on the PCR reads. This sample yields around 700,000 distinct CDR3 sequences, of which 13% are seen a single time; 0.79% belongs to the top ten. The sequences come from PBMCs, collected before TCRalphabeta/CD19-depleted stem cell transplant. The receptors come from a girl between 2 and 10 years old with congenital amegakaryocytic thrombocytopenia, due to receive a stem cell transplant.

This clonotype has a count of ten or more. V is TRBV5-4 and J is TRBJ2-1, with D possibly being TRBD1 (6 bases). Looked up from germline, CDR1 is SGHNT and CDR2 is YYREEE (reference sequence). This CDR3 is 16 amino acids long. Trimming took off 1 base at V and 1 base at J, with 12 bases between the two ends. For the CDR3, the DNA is TGTGCCAGCAGCTTGATGGTGACAGGATCCTACAATGAGCAGTTCTTC. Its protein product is CASSLMVTGSYNEQFF.

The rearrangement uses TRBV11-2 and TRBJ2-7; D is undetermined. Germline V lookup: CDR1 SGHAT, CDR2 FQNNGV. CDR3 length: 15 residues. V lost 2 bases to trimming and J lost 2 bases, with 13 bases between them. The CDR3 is CASSLTSSRTYEQYF. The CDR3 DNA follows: TGTGCCAGCAGCTTAACCTCGAGCAGGACCTACGAGCAGTACTTC. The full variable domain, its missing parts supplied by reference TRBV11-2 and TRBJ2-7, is EAGVAQSPRYKIIEKRQSVAFWCNPISGHATLYWYQQILGQGPKLLIQFQNNGVVDDSQLPKDRFSAERLKGVDSTLKIQPAKLEDSAVYLCASSLTSSRTYEQYFGPGTRLTVT.

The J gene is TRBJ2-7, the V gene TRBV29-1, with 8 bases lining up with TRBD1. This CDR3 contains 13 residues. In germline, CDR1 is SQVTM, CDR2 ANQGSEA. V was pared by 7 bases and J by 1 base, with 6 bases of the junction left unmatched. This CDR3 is CSGIGQGSYEQYF. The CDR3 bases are TGCAGCGGCATCGGACAGGGATCCTACGAGCAGTACTTC.

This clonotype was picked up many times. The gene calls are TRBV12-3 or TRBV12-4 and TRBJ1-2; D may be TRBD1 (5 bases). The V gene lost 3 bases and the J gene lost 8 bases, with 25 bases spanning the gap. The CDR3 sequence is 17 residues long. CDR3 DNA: TGTGCCAGCAGTTTTCGTACAGGCGATTGGATGAAGGCGGGCTACACCTTC. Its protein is CASSFRTGDWMKAGYTF.

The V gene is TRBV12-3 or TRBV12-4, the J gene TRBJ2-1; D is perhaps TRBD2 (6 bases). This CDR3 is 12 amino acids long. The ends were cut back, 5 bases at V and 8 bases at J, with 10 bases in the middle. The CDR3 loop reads CASSPRLDEQFF. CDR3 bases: TGTGCCAGCAGTCCGAGACTAGATGAGCAGTTCTTC.

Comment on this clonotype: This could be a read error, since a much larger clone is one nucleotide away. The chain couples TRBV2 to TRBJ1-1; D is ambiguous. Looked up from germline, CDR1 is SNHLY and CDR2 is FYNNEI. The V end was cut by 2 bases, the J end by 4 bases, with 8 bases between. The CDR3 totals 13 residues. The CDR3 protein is CASSEQETTEAFF. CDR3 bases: TGTGCCAGCAGTGAACAGGAGACCACTGAAGCTTTCTTT.

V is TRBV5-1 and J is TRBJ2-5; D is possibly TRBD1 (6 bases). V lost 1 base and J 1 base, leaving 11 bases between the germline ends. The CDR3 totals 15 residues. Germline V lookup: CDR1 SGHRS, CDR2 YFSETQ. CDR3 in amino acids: CASSLRGQLQETQYF. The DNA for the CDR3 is TGCGCCAGCAGCTTGAGGGGACAACTCCAAGAGACCCAGTACTTC.

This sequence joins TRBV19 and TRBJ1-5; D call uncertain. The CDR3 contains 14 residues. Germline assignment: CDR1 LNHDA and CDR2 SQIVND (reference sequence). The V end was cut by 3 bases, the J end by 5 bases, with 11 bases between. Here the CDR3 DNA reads TGTGCCAGTAGTATGAGGGCAAGATATCAGCCCCAGCATTTT. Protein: CASSMRARYQPQHF.

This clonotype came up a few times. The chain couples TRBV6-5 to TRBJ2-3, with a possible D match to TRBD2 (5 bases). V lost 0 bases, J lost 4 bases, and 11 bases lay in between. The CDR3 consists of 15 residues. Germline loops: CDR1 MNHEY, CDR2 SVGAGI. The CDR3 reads CASSYSWERADTQYF. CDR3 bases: TGTGCCAGCAGTTACTCGTGGGAGAGGGCAGATACGCAGTATTTT.

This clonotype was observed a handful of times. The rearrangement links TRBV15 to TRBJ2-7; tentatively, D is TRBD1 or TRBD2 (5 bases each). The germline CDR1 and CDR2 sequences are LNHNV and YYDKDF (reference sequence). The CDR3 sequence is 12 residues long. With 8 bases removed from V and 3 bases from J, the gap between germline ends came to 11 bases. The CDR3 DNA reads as TGTGCCACCGGGGACGGAGTCTACGAGCAGTACTTC. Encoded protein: CATGDGVYEQYF.

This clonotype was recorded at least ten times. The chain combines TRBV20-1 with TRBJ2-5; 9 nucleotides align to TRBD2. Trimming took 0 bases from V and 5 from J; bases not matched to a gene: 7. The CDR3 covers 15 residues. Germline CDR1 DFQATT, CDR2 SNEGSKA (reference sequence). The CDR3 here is CSARDGSSGTETQYF. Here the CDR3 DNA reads TGCAGTGCTAGAGATGGGTCTAGCGGGACCGAGACCCAGTACTTC.

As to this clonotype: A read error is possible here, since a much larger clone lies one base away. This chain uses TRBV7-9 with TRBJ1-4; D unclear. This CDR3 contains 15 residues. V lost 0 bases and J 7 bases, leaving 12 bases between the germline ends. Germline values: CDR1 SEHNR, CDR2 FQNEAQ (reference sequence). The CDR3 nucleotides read TGTGCCAGCAGCTTAGCACCCAGGTGGCGTGAAAAACTGTTTTTT. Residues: CASSLAPRWREKLFF.

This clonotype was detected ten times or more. The CDR3 DNA follows: TGTGCCAGCAGTTTACCAGGGGGCATGAACACTGAAGCTTTCTTT. It codes for CASSLPGGMNTEAFF. The genes are TRBV28 and TRBJ1-1; 8 nucleotides line up with TRBD1. The V and J ends lost 2 bases and 0 bases, in that order; junction bases with no gene match: 2. The CDR3 covers 15 residues. Germline CDR1 and CDR2: MDHEN and SYDVKM. The full variable domain, completed using reference TRBV28 and TRBJ1-1, is DVKVTQSSRYLVKRTGEKVFLECVQDMDHENMFWYRQDPGLGLRLIYFSYDVKMKEKGDIPEGYSVSREKKERFSLILESASTNQTSMYLCASSLPGGMNTEAFFGQGTRLTVV.

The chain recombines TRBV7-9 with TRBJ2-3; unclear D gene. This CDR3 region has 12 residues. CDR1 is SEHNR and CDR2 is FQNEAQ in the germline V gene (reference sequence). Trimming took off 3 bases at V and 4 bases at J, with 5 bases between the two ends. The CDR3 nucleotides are TGTGCCAGCAGCTTGATAGCAGATACGCAGTATTTT. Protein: CASSLIADTQYF.

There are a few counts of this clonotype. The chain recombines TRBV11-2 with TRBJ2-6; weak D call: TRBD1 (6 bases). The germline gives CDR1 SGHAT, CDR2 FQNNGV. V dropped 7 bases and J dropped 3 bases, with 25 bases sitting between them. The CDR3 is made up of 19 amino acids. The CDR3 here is CASTRIRDTTRYGANVLTF. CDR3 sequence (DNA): TGTGCCAGCACCCGAATACGGGACACCACTAGATATGGGGCCAACGTCCTGACTTTC.

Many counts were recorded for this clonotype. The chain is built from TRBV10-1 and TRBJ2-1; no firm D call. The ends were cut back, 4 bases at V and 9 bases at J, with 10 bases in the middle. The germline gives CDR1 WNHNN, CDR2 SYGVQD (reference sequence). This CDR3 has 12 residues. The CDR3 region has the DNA TGCGCCAGCAGTGTTATAGCCGGTGAGCAGTTCTTC. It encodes CASSVIAGEQFF.

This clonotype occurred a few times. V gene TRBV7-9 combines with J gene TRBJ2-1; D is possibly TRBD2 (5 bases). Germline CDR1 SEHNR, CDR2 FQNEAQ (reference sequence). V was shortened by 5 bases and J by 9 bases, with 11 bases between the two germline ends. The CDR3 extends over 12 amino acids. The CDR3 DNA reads TGTGCCAGCAGCGGATCTAGCTCTGAGCAGTTCTTC. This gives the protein CASSGSSSEQFF.

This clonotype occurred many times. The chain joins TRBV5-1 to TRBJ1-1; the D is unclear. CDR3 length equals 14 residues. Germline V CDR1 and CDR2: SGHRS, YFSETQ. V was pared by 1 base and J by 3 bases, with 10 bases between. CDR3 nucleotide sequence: TGCGCCAGCAGCTTGTCCTTGGTGGACACTGAAGCTTTCTTT. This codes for CASSLSLVDTEAFF.

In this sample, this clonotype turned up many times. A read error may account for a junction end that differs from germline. The CDR3 bases are TGTGCCAGCAACTTGAACCCGAACTATGGCTACACCTTC. It translates to CASNLNPNYGYTF. The rearrangement uses TRBV5-6 and TRBJ1-2; D remains ambiguous. Per the germline V gene, CDR1 is SGHDT and CDR2 is YYEEEE. The CDR3 has 13 residues.